The rows below give T cell receptor beta chains drawn from one sample of a study of blood T cells in healthy people across ages. TCRdb reprocessed the 5' RACE reads via MiXCR and lists one record per CDR3 protein. In the table there are approximately 600,000 distinct CDR3 sequences, roughly 58% of which are singletons. The source material was blood. The receptor source for this set is a man between 60 and 75 years old in good health. The CDR3 runs from the conserved cysteine through the conserved F or W. The D gene is left open where the match is weak.

v_gene: TRBV27; j_gene: TRBJ2-7; d_gene: .; CDR3aa: CASSDRAGQFYEQYF
v_gene: TRBV7-2; j_gene: TRBJ2-5; d_gene: TRBD2; CDR3aa: CASSYSGGAAETQYF
v_gene: TRBV6-2/TRBV6-3; j_gene: TRBJ2-3; d_gene: TRBD2; CDR3aa: CASSYSTGGRGTQYF
v_gene: TRBV28; j_gene: TRBJ2-5; d_gene: TRBD2; CDR3aa: CASSEGGASGDQETQYF
v_gene: TRBV7-2; j_gene: TRBJ1-1; d_gene: .; CDR3aa: CASSSGPERPDTEAFF
v_gene: TRBV27; j_gene: TRBJ2-7; d_gene: TRBD1; CDR3aa: CASSAPPGQGMYEQYF
v_gene: TRBV29-1; j_gene: TRBJ2-7; d_gene: .; CDR3aa: CSVGSAYEQYF
v_gene: TRBV2; j_gene: TRBJ1-2; d_gene: TRBD1; CDR3aa: CASSETGKEGYTF
v_gene: TRBV5-6; j_gene: TRBJ2-3; d_gene: TRBD1; CDR3aa: CASSWTGIPPDTQYF
v_gene: TRBV2; j_gene: TRBJ1-1; d_gene: .; CDR3aa: CASTAVPKGVMNTEAFF
v_gene: TRBV7-2; j_gene: TRBJ2-4; d_gene: TRBD2; CDR3aa: CASRRGDQNIQYF
v_gene: TRBV3-1; j_gene: .; d_gene: .; CDR3aa: CASSQQTGSDEQYF
v_gene: TRBV11-2; j_gene: TRBJ2-5; d_gene: .; CDR3aa: CASSPVAVTQETQYF
v_gene: TRBV11-2; j_gene: TRBJ2-3; d_gene: .; CDR3aa: CASSLDGHVRVTDTQYF
v_gene: TRBV3-1; j_gene: TRBJ2-1; d_gene: TRBD2; CDR3aa: CASSQGLAGSREKFF
v_gene: TRBV5-1; j_gene: TRBJ2-3; d_gene: .; CDR3aa: CASSFSGPWGTDTQYF
v_gene: TRBV12-3/TRBV12-4; j_gene: TRBJ1-5; d_gene: .; CDR3aa: CASSFRGQGNQPQHF
v_gene: TRBV6-2/TRBV6-3; j_gene: TRBJ1-2; d_gene: .; CDR3aa: CASSFTNYGYTF
v_gene: TRBV4-1; j_gene: TRBJ2-7; d_gene: .; CDR3aa: CASSQATSHLGEQYF
v_gene: TRBV3-1; j_gene: TRBJ1-2; d_gene: .; CDR3aa: CASSQDTGAYGYTF
v_gene: TRBV6-1; j_gene: TRBJ2-2; d_gene: TRBD2; CDR3aa: CASSENLSGGSYTGELFF
v_gene: TRBV5-1; j_gene: TRBJ2-1; d_gene: .; CDR3aa: CASSLAGVEENNEQFF
v_gene: TRBV4-1; j_gene: TRBJ2-7; d_gene: TRBD1; CDR3aa: CASSQQGPWTGESYEQYF
v_gene: TRBV20-1; j_gene: TRBJ2-3; d_gene: TRBD2; CDR3aa: CSARGLAGVTDTQYF
v_gene: TRBV25-1; j_gene: TRBJ2-3; d_gene: .; CDR3aa: CASSEYLPGGLGTDTQYF
v_gene: TRBV5-1; j_gene: TRBJ2-5; d_gene: .; CDR3aa: CASSFRTKRETQYF
v_gene: TRBV6-6; j_gene: TRBJ2-3; d_gene: .; CDR3aa: CASSANGRLDTQYF
v_gene: TRBV7-8; j_gene: TRBJ2-4; d_gene: .; CDR3aa: CASSRAGRENIQYF
v_gene: TRBV25-1; j_gene: TRBJ1-1; d_gene: .; CDR3aa: CASSEYQALNTEAFF
v_gene: TRBV4-1; j_gene: TRBJ2-4; d_gene: .; CDR3aa: CASSQQGDKNIQYF
v_gene: TRBV2; j_gene: TRBJ1-5; d_gene: .; CDR3aa: CASSFRENQPQHF
v_gene: TRBV25-1; j_gene: TRBJ1-2; d_gene: .; CDR3aa: CASSAGTATYGYTF
v_gene: TRBV7-9; j_gene: TRBJ2-1; d_gene: TRBD2; CDR3aa: CASSPSGDNEQFF
v_gene: TRBV7-2; j_gene: TRBJ2-4; d_gene: TRBD2; CDR3aa: CASSPDGGGIQYF
v_gene: TRBV10-3; j_gene: TRBJ1-6; d_gene: TRBD1; CDR3aa: CAIRATGRDSPLHF
v_gene: TRBV7-9; j_gene: TRBJ1-6; d_gene: TRBD1; CDR3aa: CASSLAGQGAHSPLHF
v_gene: TRBV12-3/TRBV12-4; j_gene: TRBJ2-3; d_gene: .; CDR3aa: CASSFGVAGDTQYF
v_gene: TRBV5-1; j_gene: TRBJ1-1; d_gene: .; CDR3aa: CASSLAAGFTEAFF
v_gene: TRBV5-5; j_gene: TRBJ1-6; d_gene: .; CDR3aa: CASTSNLGVNSPLHF
v_gene: TRBV7-2; j_gene: TRBJ2-7; d_gene: TRBD1; CDR3aa: CASSFVQGSSYEQYF
v_gene: TRBV6-1; j_gene: TRBJ2-3; d_gene: TRBD1; CDR3aa: CASSTRTGSTDTQYF
v_gene: TRBV20-1; j_gene: TRBJ2-1; d_gene: TRBD1; CDR3aa: CSADRGGANNEQFF
v_gene: TRBV5-1; j_gene: TRBJ1-4; d_gene: TRBD1; CDR3aa: CASRDGTDNEKLFF
v_gene: TRBV20-1; j_gene: TRBJ2-1; d_gene: TRBD2; CDR3aa: CSAPLGGGADNEQFF
v_gene: TRBV3-1; j_gene: .; d_gene: .; CDR3aa: CASSKSGNYEQYF
v_gene: TRBV12-3/TRBV12-4; j_gene: .; d_gene: .; CDR3aa: CASSPRWGSDETQYF
v_gene: TRBV20-1; j_gene: TRBJ2-7; d_gene: .; CDR3aa: CSACPGTNYEQYF
v_gene: TRBV5-1; j_gene: TRBJ2-1; d_gene: TRBD2; CDR3aa: CASSLRAGGPPEQFF
v_gene: TRBV11-2; j_gene: TRBJ2-1; d_gene: .; CDR3aa: CASSLGRQGMEQFF
v_gene: TRBV29-1; j_gene: TRBJ2-1; d_gene: .; CDR3aa: CSVERGLGAQFF
v_gene: TRBV6-1; j_gene: TRBJ2-5; d_gene: TRBD1; CDR3aa: CASSPLGQGRIQETQYF
v_gene: TRBV7-9; j_gene: TRBJ1-2; d_gene: .; CDR3aa: CASSLGLETYGYTF